Sequencing of this T cell receptor (beta chain) was carried out in a study of blood T cell repertoires in COVID-19 (dated by TCRdb to the early 2020s). About the full investigation: Samples from collaborators originated in the United States, Italy and Spain and spanned both the acute and convalescent phases of COVID-19. A de-identified subject ID, COVID-19 status, age in years and sex were almost always included in the sample metadata. Where HLA class I and class II types were available, the types were taken from metadata supplied by the sample provider, not from assay-based typing. The repertoires were released in a freely available public database meant as a resource for research on the immune response to SARS-CoV-2. The samples were drawn from two sources: the first 160 participants of the ongoing ImmuneRACE study, and 950 to 1,500 subjects contributed by 6 global collaborators. Deeply sampled blood TCRbeta repertoires from subjects exposed to, actively infected with, or recovered from COVID-19 were included in the dataset. The prospective study material was composed of cDNA or gDNA derived from T cells, B-cell-depleted T cells, or PBMCs.

Study-wide conclusions, independent of this receptor: How much clinical and demographic metadata was included differed by source and by participant, and the metadata was provided uncurated.

The collaborating institutions used their own protocols to collect whole blood in K2EDTA tubes. For TCRbeta analysis, collaborators shipped samples as frozen whole blood, isolated PBMCs, or DNA extracted from either of those sample types. The immunoSEQ Assay, a bias-controlled multiplex PCR, was used to amplify TCRbeta CDR3 regions from genomic DNA. The study's processing was this. The number of nucleated cells in each sample was estimated by amplification of reference gene primers within the assay. Sequence reads were collapsed and filtered to measure the absolute abundance of every unique TCRbeta CDR3 rearrangement. For each sample, productive Simpson clonality was calculated as the square root of Simpson's diversity index over productive rearrangements. As stored in TCRdb, this immuneACCESS dataset retains in-frame rearrangements with V and J assigned. A fraction of the clones does not appear; measured against another copy, unresolved V genes explain less than half of the discrepancy, and the remainder lacks a known reason. D and trimming were read from the DNA, whereas the V and J calls and clone size are those reported in that table. Recorded for this sample are approximately 140,000 clones; more than 60% of them occurred a single time. Roughly 14% of the sample is in the top ten clones.

V and J lose 5 bases and 4 bases, and a span of 15 bases separates them. From a lookup of the germline V gene, CDR1 and CDR2 are SQVTM and ANQGSEA. There are 14 amino acids in the CDR3, from cysteine to phenylalanine inclusive. Only the CDR3 DNA is retained, 42 bases long and in frame from the first base. A word on this clone: The antigen this receptor binds is unknown. Per-base quality was not reported, and no clone a single base away is much larger than it.

This clonotype was sampled from an elderly man with acute or convalescent COVID-19. In this chain, TRBV29-1 is recombined with TRBJ2-1; a weak D assignment points to TRBD2 (6 bases agree). Sequencing used peripheral blood. CDR3 protein: CSVQGGGSYNEQFF. The DNA is TGCAGCGTTCAAGGTGGGGGGTCATACAATGAGCAGTTCTTC.